This T cell receptor beta chain was sequenced during a study of T-cell memory formation after mild COVID-19. Study results and caveats: The second-wave clones peaking on day 37 were not confirmed as SARS-CoV-2-specific. Pre-infection memory already had some responding clones, implying cross-reactive memory joined.

TCRdb reprocessed the 5' RACE reads via MiXCR and lists one record per CDR3 protein. The sample consists of 300,000 to 350,000 distinct CDR3 sequences, approximately 19% of them appearing once. The CDR3 length is 16 residues. Germline CDR1 and CDR2: SGHNT and YYREEE (reference sequence). The V end lost 5 bases, the J end lost 4 bases, and 16 bases lay between the germline ends. Of note for this clonotype: Its matching antigen is unknown.

The genes are TRBV5-4 and TRBJ1-6, with D perhaps matching TRBD1 (5 bases). This receptor was taken from a man younger than 35 who had mild COVID-19 (a few samples of this study predate the infection). Cell type and time point are not known. Sequenced input: PBMCs or a T cell subset sorted from them (not recorded which). Here the CDR3 reads CASSYTEGFYNSPLHF. The CDR3 DNA reads TGTGCCAGCAGTTACACCGAGGGGTTTTATAATTCACCCCTCCACTTT.